Sequencing of this T cell receptor beta chain was carried out in a study of CD8 T cells in ankylosing spondylitis. Findings and caveats of the study: In synovial fluid and blood from reactive arthritis, some motif variants were previously reported. Significant enrichment of disease-linked clones was reportedly seen in matched ankylosing spondylitis synovial fluid. For ankylosing spondylitis blood, a TCR beta motif of seven to nine highly homologous variants appeared characteristic.

V shed 3 bases, J shed 4 bases, and the junction held 5 bases outside the gene matches. Germline-derived CDR1 and CDR2 are KGHSH and LQKENI. This CDR3 comprises 14 residues. With molecular barcodes, quantitative 5'-RACE was used to make the TCR beta libraries. Via MiXCR, TCRdb re-called the 5' RACE reads, giving one row per CDR3 protein. The sample includes about 240,000 distinct CDR3 sequences, about 11% of them seen just once. For this clonotype: Its target is not known.

The chain links TRBV18 to TRBJ1-1, with TRBD1 identical over 7 bases. The TCR comes from a male donor with ankylosing spondylitis or in good health (not recorded which). The sequenced sample was blood, either unsorted or a sorted T cell fraction (not recorded which). The CDR3 nucleotides are TGTGCCAGCTCACCGACAGGGTGGGGCACTGAAGCTTTCTTT. This encodes CASSPTGWGTEAFF.